This entry concerns a single T cell receptor beta chain. Its antigen remains unidentified. The data were obtained in a study of spatial heterogeneity in lung cancer. For the study at large: More than ten raw reads, on average, carried each unique TCR and UMI combination. Findings and caveats of the study: Detection of ubiquitous tumor TCRs in blood was higher at resection than follow-up.

Each CDR3 protein gets one entry after TCRdb re-called the 5' RACE reads with MiXCR. The data show approximately 44,000 distinct CDR3 sequences, roughly an eighth seen once. Per the germline V gene, CDR1 is DFQATT and CDR2 is SNEGSKA (reference sequence). CDR3 length equals 13 residues. Trimming removed 3 bases at V and 4 bases at J, with 10 bases between. Time point noted: sample taken at primary tumor resection. The approximately 79 donors had untreated early-stage non-small cell lung cancer. Whole RNA from tumor, nontumor lung or frozen PBMC was sequenced unsorted. The chain combines TRBV20-1 with TRBJ2-1; D not certain. The specimen was PBMCs, collected at surgery. The sequence was obtained from a male donor with early-stage non-small cell lung cancer. CDR3 DNA: TGCAGTGCTAGCGGCCAACTTTACAATGAGCAGTTCTTC. Amino acids: CSASGQLYNEQFF.